This T cell receptor (beta chain) was recorded in a study of blood T cells in healthy people across ages. Study-level results: No one knew whether donors had CMV, which possibly confounded expanded clonotype changes.

V lost 1 base and J lost 2, with 8 bases in between. The germline gives CDR1 LGHNA, CDR2 YSLEER. The CDR3 is 15 residues long. Then a second PCR, running roughly 7 to 11 cycles, was carried out with a sample-barcoded 5' primer and a J-beta primer mix. Each CDR3 protein gets one entry after TCRdb re-called the 5' RACE reads with MiXCR. Of fewer than 750,000 distinct CDR3 sequences in the sample, around 50% were seen once. As concerns this clonotype: Its antigen is still unknown.

The sequenced sample was blood. V and J are TRBV4-3 and TRBJ2-2, with D uncertain. The TCR was taken from a man aged 80 or over in good health. For the CDR3, the DNA is TGCGCCAGCAGCCAAGGACCCCTTAACACCGGGGAGCTGTTTTTT. Translation gives CASSQGPLNTGELFF.